The present T cell receptor beta chain was sequenced within a study of blood T cell repertoires in COVID-19. The method was immunoSEQ multiplex PCR; TCRdb's version includes in-frame clones alone and lacks a portion of them. This sample has approximately 160,000 clones, with about 85% found just once. Losses at the gene ends were 1 base for V and 2 bases for J; bases not matched to a gene: 6. The germline gives CDR1 SEHNR, CDR2 FQNEAQ (reference sequence). This CDR3 is built from 16 residues. The receptor was isolated from a woman aged 45-65 years who had recovered from COVID-19. Material: PBMCs or T cells enriched from blood (not recorded which). The gene calls are TRBV7-9 and TRBJ2-7; 9 bases line up with TRBD2. The CDR3 loop reads CASSLGLAGSTYEQYF. The CDR3 coding sequence is TGTGCCAGCAGCTTAGGGCTAGCGGGGTCAACCTACGAGCAGTACTTC.